This T cell receptor beta chain was recorded in a study of T-cell memory formation after mild COVID-19. V lost 3 bases and J 7 bases, leaving 12 bases between the germline ends. Germline loops: CDR1 SEHNR, CDR2 FQNEAQ (reference sequence). The CDR3 is 14 amino acids. TCRdb re-analysed the 5' RACE reads in MiXCR, keeping a single row per CDR3 protein. The repertoire consists of 250,000 to 350,000 distinct CDR3 sequences, with 15% to 20% occurring once and the leading ten covering less than 30%. The chain joins TRBV7-9 to TRBJ2-2; D may be TRBD1 (5 bases). This clonotype was sampled from a young man who had mild COVID-19 (a few samples of this study predate the infection). Cell type and time point are not known. The source material was PBMCs or a T cell subset sorted from them (not recorded which). The CDR3 bases are TGTGCCAGCAGCTTTACACAGGTCAGCGGGGAGCTGTTTTTT. Translating it yields CASSFTQVSGELFF. Variable domain in full (rest from reference TRBV7-9 and TRBJ2-2): DTGVSQNPRHKITKRGQNVTFRCDPISEHNRLYWYRQTLGQGPEFLTYFQNEAQLEKSRLLSDRFSAERPKGSFSTLEIQRTEQGDSAMYLCASSFTQVSGELFFGEGSRLTVL.